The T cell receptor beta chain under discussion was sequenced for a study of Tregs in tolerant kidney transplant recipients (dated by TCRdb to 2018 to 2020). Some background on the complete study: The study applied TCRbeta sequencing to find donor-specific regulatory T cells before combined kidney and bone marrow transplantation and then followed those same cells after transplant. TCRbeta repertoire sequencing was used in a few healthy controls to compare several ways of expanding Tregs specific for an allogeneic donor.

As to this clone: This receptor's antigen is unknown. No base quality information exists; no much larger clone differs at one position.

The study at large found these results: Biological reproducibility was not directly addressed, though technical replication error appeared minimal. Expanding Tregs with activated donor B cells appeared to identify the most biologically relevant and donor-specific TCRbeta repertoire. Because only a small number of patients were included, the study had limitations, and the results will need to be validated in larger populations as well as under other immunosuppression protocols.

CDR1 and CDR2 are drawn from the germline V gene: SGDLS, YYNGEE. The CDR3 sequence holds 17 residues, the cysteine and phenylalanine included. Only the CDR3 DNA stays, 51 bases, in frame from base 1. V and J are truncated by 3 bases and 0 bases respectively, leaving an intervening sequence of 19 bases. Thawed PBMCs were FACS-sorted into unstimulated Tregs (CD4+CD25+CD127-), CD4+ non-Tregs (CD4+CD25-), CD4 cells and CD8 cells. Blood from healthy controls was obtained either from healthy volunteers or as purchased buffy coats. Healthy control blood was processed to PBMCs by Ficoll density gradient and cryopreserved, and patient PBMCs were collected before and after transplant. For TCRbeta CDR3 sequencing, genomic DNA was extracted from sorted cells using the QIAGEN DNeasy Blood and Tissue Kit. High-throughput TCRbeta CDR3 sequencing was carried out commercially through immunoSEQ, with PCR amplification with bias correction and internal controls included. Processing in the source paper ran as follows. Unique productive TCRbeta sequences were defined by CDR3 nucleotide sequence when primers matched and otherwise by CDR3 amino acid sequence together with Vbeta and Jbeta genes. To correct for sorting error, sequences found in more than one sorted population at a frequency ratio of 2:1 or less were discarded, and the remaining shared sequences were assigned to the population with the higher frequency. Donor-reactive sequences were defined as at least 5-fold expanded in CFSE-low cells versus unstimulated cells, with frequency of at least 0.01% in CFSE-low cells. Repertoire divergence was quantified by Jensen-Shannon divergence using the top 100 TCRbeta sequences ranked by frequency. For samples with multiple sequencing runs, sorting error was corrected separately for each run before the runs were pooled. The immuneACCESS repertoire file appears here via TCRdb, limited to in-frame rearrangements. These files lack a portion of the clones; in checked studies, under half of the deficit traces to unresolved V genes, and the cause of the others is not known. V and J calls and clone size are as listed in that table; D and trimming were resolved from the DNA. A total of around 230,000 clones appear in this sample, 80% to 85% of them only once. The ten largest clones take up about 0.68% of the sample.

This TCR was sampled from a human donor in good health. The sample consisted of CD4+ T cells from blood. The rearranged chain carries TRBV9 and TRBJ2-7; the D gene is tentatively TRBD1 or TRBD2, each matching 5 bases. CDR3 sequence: CASSALEGRSPSYEQYF. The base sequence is TGTGCCAGCAGCGCCCTCGAGGGGCGGTCCCCCTCCTACGAGCAGTACTTC.